This is a list of T cell receptor beta chains from one sample in a study of regulatory T cells in long-lasting Graves disease. TCRdb itself ran the multiplex PCR reads through MiXCR, one entry per CDR3 protein. Of hundreds of thousands of distinct CDR3 sequences in the sample, approximately 15% were seen once. These records were also assigned to another study, of T cells in Graves' hyperthyroidism and ophthalmopathy.

The starting material was peripheral blood mononuclear cells (PBMCs), obtained at new diagnosis, from a patient treated with antithyroid drugs. The receptors come from a man aged 40-49 years with Graves disease. Both conserved end residues are part of each CDR3. D genes are given only for firm matches. Size is stated for part of the rows, as once, few or many counts, or as a class when the clone is expanded.

j_gene: TRBJ2-7
d_gene: TRBD1
v_gene: TRBV30
abundance: .
CDR3aa: CAWKSRDRVHKQYF
CDR3nt: TGTGCCTGGAAAAGCAGGGACAGGGTCCACAAGCAGTACTTC

j_gene: TRBJ2-7
d_gene: .
v_gene: TRBV7-9
abundance: many
CDR3aa: CASSTLYEQYF
CDR3nt: TGTGCCAGCAGCACCCTATACGAGCAGTACTTC

j_gene: TRBJ2-2
d_gene: .
v_gene: TRBV20-1
abundance: few
CDR3aa: CSARAEAGELFF
CDR3nt: TGCAGTGCTAGAGCAGAAGCCGGGGAGCTGTTTTTT

j_gene: TRBJ1-5
d_gene: .
v_gene: TRBV28
abundance: .
CDR3aa: CASSFDMGGDQPQHF
CDR3nt: TGTGCCAGCAGTTTTGATATGGGGGGCGATCAGCCCCAGCATTTT

j_gene: TRBJ2-7
d_gene: TRBD1
v_gene: TRBV27
abundance: .
CDR3aa: CASSAFTGAREQYF
CDR3nt: TGTGCCAGCAGTGCCTTTACAGGGGCGCGGGAGCAGTACTTC

j_gene: TRBJ1-2
d_gene: .
v_gene: TRBV5-1
abundance: .
CDR3aa: CASSLADPRIYGYTF
CDR3nt: TGCGCCAGCAGCTTGGCCGATCCGCGTATATATGGCTACACCTTC

j_gene: TRBJ2-5
d_gene: .
v_gene: TRBV5-1
abundance: few
CDR3aa: CASSLGPGRQETQYF
CDR3nt: TGCGCCAGCAGCTTAGGGCCAGGGAGGCAAGAGACCCAGTACTTC

j_gene: TRBJ2-3
d_gene: TRBD1
v_gene: TRBV5-1
abundance: many
CDR3aa: CASSQGQLTDTQYF
CDR3nt: TGCGCCAGCAGCCAGGGACAGCTGACAGATACGCAGTATTTT

j_gene: TRBJ2-7
d_gene: .
v_gene: TRBV12-3/TRBV12-4
abundance: many
CDR3aa: CASSLSGPEQYF
CDR3nt: TGTGCCAGCAGTTTATCAGGGCCCGAGCAGTACTTC

j_gene: TRBJ2-4
d_gene: .
v_gene: TRBV12-3/TRBV12-4
abundance: many
CDR3aa: CASSLAAGGGNIQYF
CDR3nt: TGTGCCAGCAGTTTGGCCGCAGGAGGTGGAAACATTCAGTACTTC

j_gene: TRBJ1-1
d_gene: .
v_gene: TRBV20-1
abundance: many
CDR3aa: CSAIRVSTEAFF
CDR3nt: TGCAGTGCTATAAGAGTGAGCACTGAAGCTTTCTTT

j_gene: TRBJ1-5
d_gene: .
v_gene: TRBV3-1
abundance: .
CDR3aa: CASGQEPARSNQPQHF
CDR3nt: TGTGCCAGCGGCCAAGAACCCGCCAGAAGCAATCAGCCCCAGCATTTT

j_gene: TRBJ2-7
d_gene: .
v_gene: TRBV4-1
abundance: .
CDR3aa: CASSQEPRDNYEQYF
CDR3nt: TGCGCCAGCAGCCAAGAACCCAGGGACAACTACGAGCAGTACTTC

j_gene: TRBJ2-1
d_gene: TRBD1
v_gene: TRBV4-2
abundance: few
CDR3aa: CASSLSDRVVNEQFF
CDR3nt: TGTGCCAGCAGCCTCTCGGACAGGGTAGTAAATGAGCAGTTCTTC